The 20 T cell receptor beta chains presented below share a single source sample, sequenced in a study of blood T cells in healthy people across ages. Sample-barcoded 5' priming and a J-beta primer mix drove a second PCR of roughly 6 to 12 cycles. MiXCR, run by TCRdb on the 5' RACE reads, gives a single entry per CDR3 protein. The data show just over 800,000 distinct CDR3 sequences, roughly 60% seen once. Sequencing was done on a sample of blood. These receptors came from a man younger than 45 in good health.

The chain carries TRBV30 and TRBJ1-2; D gene ambiguous. The length of the CDR3 is 12 residues. Germline V lookup: CDR1 GTSNPN, CDR2 SVGIG (reference sequence). The V end was cut by 4 bases, the J end by 1 base, with 7 bases between. CDR3 region: CAWNPGNYGYTF. CDR3 nucleotide sequence: TGTGCCTGGAACCCGGGTAACTATGGCTACACCTTC.

This clonotype was recorded a few times. The rearrangement links TRBV20-1 to TRBJ1-2, with no clear D. V lost 3 bases and J lost 7, with 15 bases in between. The length of the CDR3 is 13 residues. Germline V CDR1 and CDR2: DFQATT, SNEGSKA (reference sequence). The CDR3 is CSASPAAGGGYTF. The CDR3, as DNA: TGCAGTGCTAGCCCCGCGGCAGGTGGTGGCTACACCTTC.

The chain has TRBV4-3 and TRBJ2-3; 7 bases line up with TRBD2. Germline V CDR1 and CDR2: LGHNA, YSLEER. The length of the CDR3 is 17 residues. V was clipped by 0 bases and J by 4 bases; unmatched bases: 10. This CDR3 reads CASSQDVGGGVPDTQYF. CDR3 in DNA: TGCGCCAGCAGCCAAGATGTGGGCGGGGGTGTTCCAGATACGCAGTATTTT.

This rearrangement joins TRBV5-6 to TRBJ2-7; TRBD1 matches 8 bases. Germline values: CDR1 SGHDT, CDR2 YYEEEE. V dropped 3 bases and J dropped 0; count of bases not matched to a gene: 11. CDR3 length equals 17 residues. CDR3 sequence (DNA): TGTGCCAGCAGCTCGAATCCAGGGGGCACTTCCTCCTACGAGCAGTACTTC. Translating it yields CASSSNPGGTSSYEQYF.

The V and J genes are TRBV7-2 and TRBJ2-5, with 8 bases aligning to TRBD1. Germline loops: CDR1 SGHTA, CDR2 FQGNSA. The CDR3 loop spans 13 amino acids. The junction had 7 bases not matched to a gene; V was cut back by 8 bases and J by 5 bases. CDR3 region: CASGRGRRETQYF. CDR3 DNA sequence: TGTGCCAGCGGCAGGGGGCGTAGGGAGACCCAGTACTTC.

The chain couples TRBV7-2 to TRBJ2-1; 10 bases line up with TRBD2. With the DNA end fitting TRBJ2-7 better, the J assignment may be wrong. From germline, CDR1 is SGHTA and CDR2 FQGNSA. This CDR3 region has 14 residues. DNA for the CDR3: TGTGCCAGCAGCTCTCTAGCGGGGGCCCACGAGCAGTACTTC. Protein: CASSSLAGAHEQYF.

The chain employs TRBV28 and TRBJ2-1, with a weak D call TRBD1 (6 bases). Between the trimmed V and J ends, which lost 5 bases and 9 bases, there was a span of 17 bases. CDR1 MDHEN and CDR2 SYDVKM come from the germline V gene. This CDR3 has 14 residues. CDR3 loop: CASSLYNRDGEQFF. DNA for the CDR3: TGTGCCAGCAGTCTATATAACAGGGATGGTGAGCAGTTCTTC. Looking up the rest from reference TRBV28 and TRBJ2-1 gives the full variable domain: DVKVTQSSRYLVKRTGEKVFLECVQDMDHENMFWYRQDPGLGLRLIYFSYDVKMKEKGDIPEGYSVSREKKERFSLILESASTNQTSMYLCASSLYNRDGEQFFGPGTRLTVL.

V gene TRBV4-3 combines with J gene TRBJ1-5; D remains unclear. The ends were cut back, 1 base at V and 2 bases at J, with 15 bases in the middle. The length of the CDR3 is 17 residues. Germline V gene sequence: CDR1 LGHNA, CDR2 YSLEER. The CDR3 DNA sequence: TGCGCCAGCAGCCAAGTATGGACGGACTATGGCAATCAGCCCCAGCATTTT. This translates into CASSQVWTDYGNQPQHF.

There are a few counts of this clonotype. The chain employs TRBV6-5 and TRBJ2-7; 7 positions match TRBD2. The CDR3 consists of 15 residues. Germline values: CDR1 MNHEY, CDR2 SVGAGI. Unmatched junction bases numbered 8, after V lost 3 bases and J lost 3 bases. The CDR3 DNA reads TGTGCCAGCAGTTATTTAAAGGGGAGGGACTACGAGCAGTACTTC. The encoded protein is CASSYLKGRDYEQYF.

V usage is TRBV28 and J usage is TRBJ2-1, with 9 bases lining up with TRBD1. The CDR3 consists of 16 residues. The junction had 8 bases not matched to a gene; V was cut back by 4 bases and J by 4 bases. Germline CDR1 MDHEN, CDR2 SYDVKM. CDR3 DNA sequence: TGTGCCAGCAGTTCCCCACAGGGGGCTTTTTACAATGAGCAGTTCTTC. Translated, it gives CASSSPQGAFYNEQFF.

The V call is TRBV2, the J call TRBJ2-7; D is unclear. The CDR3 has 15 residues. Deletions cut 1 base from V and 1 base from J, with 11 bases between. Germline V gene data show CDR1 as SNHLY and CDR2 as FYNNEI. CDR3 sequence: CASSEGRLPSYEQYF. The CDR3 DNA reads as TGTGCCAGCAGTGAAGGGCGGCTCCCTTCCTACGAGCAGTACTTC.

This chain links TRBV3-1 with TRBJ2-7, with D unresolved. Germline V CDR1 and CDR2: LGHDT, YNNKEL (reference sequence). The V end lost 3 bases, the J end lost 0 bases, and 12 bases lay between the germline ends. The CDR3 is 15 residues long. The chain's CDR3 is CASSQQVPSSYEQYF. CDR3 DNA: TGTGCCAGCAGCCAGCAAGTGCCGAGCTCCTACGAGCAGTACTTC.

The CDR3 here is CASYSTGSGDTQYF. CDR3 coding DNA: TGTGCCAGCTATTCGACAGGGTCAGGAGATACGCAGTATTTT. The rearrangement joins TRBV6-5 to TRBJ2-3, with TRBD1 identical over 7 bases. Germline V gene sequence: CDR1 MNHEY, CDR2 SVGAGI. V shed 8 bases, J shed 5 bases, and the junction held 10 bases outside the gene matches. The CDR3 spans 14 residues.

The gene calls are TRBV4-2 and TRBJ2-3, with TRBD2 as a possible D gene (5 bases). CDR3 size: 16 residues. Germline values: CDR1 LGHNA, CDR2 YNFKEQ. Trimming left V 3 bases short and J 2 bases short, with 15 bases between. CDR3 protein: CASSQSTAGITDTQYF. CDR3 nucleotides: TGTGCCAGCAGCCAGAGCACGGCGGGTATCACAGATACGCAGTATTTT.

The chain recombines TRBV4-2 with TRBJ2-5, with TRBD2 as a possible D gene (5 bases). The better agreement between TRBJ2-7 and the DNA end casts doubt on the J call. This CDR3 has 18 amino acids. CDR1 and CDR2 (germline): LGHNA, YNFKEQ. The CDR3 is CASSQGLRGRTTDYEQYF. CDR3 coding DNA: TGTGCCAGCAGCCAGGGGTTGAGAGGGCGGACCACGGATTACGAGCAGTACTTC.

The chain couples TRBV7-9 to TRBJ1-2; D remains unclear. The V gene lost 1 base and the J gene lost 12 bases, with 15 bases spanning the gap. There are 13 residues in the CDR3. CDR1 is SEHNR and CDR2 is FQNEAQ in the germline V gene (reference sequence). CDR3 region: CASSLGPVERNTF. Here the CDR3 DNA reads TGTGCCAGCAGCTTAGGACCCGTCGAGCGGAACACCTTC.

The chain recombines TRBV11-2 with TRBJ2-1; TRBD2 agrees at 11 bases. Trimming cost V 5 bases and J 10 bases; bases outside gene matches: 13. The germline CDR1 and CDR2 sequences are SGHAT and FQNNGV. The CDR3 is 16 amino acids. The CDR3 region is CASSTYSGGAVVEQFF. Here the CDR3 DNA reads TGTGCCAGCAGCACTTATAGCGGGGGGGCCGTCGTGGAGCAGTTCTTC.

The rearrangement links TRBV7-2 to TRBJ2-1; D not resolved. CDR3 length: 15 amino acids. V dropped 3 bases and J dropped 0 bases, with 9 bases sitting between them. The germline V gene encodes CDR1 SGHTA and CDR2 FQGNSA. CDR3 amino acids: CASSFGPNSYNEQFF. The DNA of the CDR3 is TGTGCCAGCAGCTTCGGCCCCAACTCCTACAATGAGCAGTTCTTC.

The chain combines TRBV7-2 with TRBJ2-7, with 8 bases identical to TRBD1. Trimming removed 3 bases from V and 10 bases from J; junction bases left unmatched: 5. The CDR3 has 12 amino acids. The germline CDR1 and CDR2 sequences are SGHTA and FQGNSA. The CDR3 nucleotides are TGTGCCAGCAGCTTGGGGACAGGAGGTCAGTACTTC. It is translated as CASSLGTGGQYF.

This chain links TRBV20-1 with TRBJ2-1; D may match TRBD1 or TRBD2 (5 bases each). V dropped 6 bases and J dropped 6 bases, with 15 bases sitting between them. CDR1 and CDR2 (germline): DFQATT, SNEGSKA (reference sequence). The CDR3 has 13 residues. The CDR3: CSADRGSSNEQFF. CDR3 coding DNA: TGCAGTGCGGACCGGGGCAGTAGCAATGAGCAGTTCTTC.